The 26 T cell receptor beta chains presented below share a single source sample, sequenced in a study of cytomegalovirus exposure and HLA in healthy donors. PCR involved 60 Vbeta and 13 Jbeta primers. Method: immunoSEQ multiplex PCR; TCRdb's copy keeps in-frame clones and lacks some. The sample consists of under 150,000 clones, around 77% of them appearing once. Sequences were obtained from PBMCs. Receptors were obtained from a woman in her 40s in good health and CMV-seropositive.

This clone was counted between two and nine times. This chain connects TRBV5-1 to TRBJ2-7; D might be TRBD1 (5 bases). Trimming stripped 4 bases from V and 6 bases from J, with 17 bases between. The CDR3 totals 14 residues. The germline CDR1 and CDR2 sequences are SGHRS and YFSETQ. In nucleotides, the CDR3 is TGCGCCAGCAGCCCCCAGGGTTTACCGGGCGAGCAGTACTTC. Translated, it gives CASSPQGLPGEQYF.

This clone has a handful of counts. J is TRBJ1-1 and V is TRBV27; D ambiguous. Trimming left V 1 base short and J 1 base short, with 7 bases between. Looked up from germline, CDR1 is MNHEY and CDR2 is SMNVEV (reference sequence). This CDR3 region has 14 residues. CDR3 nucleotide sequence: TGTGCCAGCAGTTTATTTGGCGGGAACACTGAAGCTTTCTTT. It encodes CASSLFGGNTEAFF.

The genes are TRBV6-5 and TRBJ1-5; tentative D call: TRBD1 (6 bases). CDR1 and CDR2 (germline): MNHEY, SVGAGI. Trimming removed 5 bases at V and 1 base at J, with 12 bases between. The CDR3 runs 15 residues. CDR3 region: CASSPNRVSNQPQHF. Written as DNA, the CDR3 is TGTGCCAGCAGTCCAAACAGGGTGAGCAATCAGCCCCAGCATTTT.

The chain links TRBV5-1 to TRBJ2-7; perhaps TRBD2 as D (5 bases). CDR3 length equals 14 residues. In germline, CDR1 is SGHRS, CDR2 YFSETQ. Trimming took 0 bases from V and 5 from J, leaving 12 bases between them. The CDR3 coding sequence is TGCGCCAGCAGCTTGGGGCCGGGGAGCAACGAGCAGTACTTC. Amino acid sequence: CASSLGPGSNEQYF.

This chain links TRBV4-1 with TRBJ2-7, with 10 bases fitting TRBD1. This CDR3 spans 17 amino acids. The germline V gene has CDR1 MGHRA and CDR2 YSYEKL. Trimming at V came to 1 base and at J to 6 bases, leaving 12 bases not matched to a gene. CDR3 sequence reads: CASSQALGGQGLVEQYF. The CDR3, as DNA: TGCGCCAGCAGCCAAGCTTTGGGGGGACAGGGGTTGGTCGAGCAGTACTTC.

This clone was observed a few times. The chain links TRBV6-5 to TRBJ2-5; 11 nucleotides agree with TRBD2. CDR3 length: 15 amino acids. With 11 bases clipped from V and 5 bases from J, the junction kept 13 bases outside the gene matches. The germline V gene encodes CDR1 MNHEY and CDR2 SVGAGI. In DNA, the CDR3 is TGTGCCTGCCAGCTTAGCGGGGGGGCATGGGAGACCCAGTACTTC. Amino acids: CACQLSGGAWETQYF.

The chain couples TRBV18 to TRBJ1-5; 12 nucleotides match TRBD1. Germline V gives CDR1 KGHSH, CDR2 LQKENI. With V trimmed by 0 bases and J by 7 bases, 1 base remained unmatched. The CDR3 extends over 15 amino acids. This CDR3 reads CASSPPGTGGQPQHF. In DNA, the CDR3 is TGTGCCAGCTCACCACCAGGGACAGGGGGCCAGCCCCAGCATTTT.

The rearrangement joins TRBV6-1 to TRBJ2-5, with a weak D call TRBD2 (7 bases). This CDR3 has 16 residues. The germline gives CDR1 MNHNS, CDR2 SASEGT. V was pared by 4 bases and J by 5 bases, with 20 bases between. CDR3 DNA: TGTGCCAGCAGTGTGGGGGGGGCGAGATTGGGGGAGACCCAGTACTTC. It encodes CASSVGGARLGETQYF.

The chain couples TRBV4-2 to TRBJ1-5; no definite D call. The V end lost 0 bases, the J end lost 0 bases, and 6 bases lay between the germline ends. CDR3 length: 15 amino acids. Germline lookup yields CDR1 LGHNA and CDR2 YNFKEQ. CDR3 in amino acids: CASSQDHSSNQPQHF. Written as DNA, the CDR3 is TGTGCCAGCAGCCAAGACCACAGTAGCAATCAGCCCCAGCATTTT.

The chain combines TRBV14 with TRBJ2-5; possibly TRBD2 for D (6 bases). This CDR3 has 16 residues. Trimming took off 1 base at V and 4 bases at J, with 16 bases between the two ends. Germline V gene data show CDR1 as SGHDN and CDR2 as FVKESK. CDR3 amino acids: CASSQVGSGTGETQYF. The CDR3 coding sequence is TGTGCCAGCAGCCAAGTCGGTAGCGGAACAGGAGAGACCCAGTACTTC.

This clone was detected only once. This chain uses TRBV28 with TRBJ1-4, with D perhaps matching TRBD1 (5 bases). In germline, CDR1 is MDHEN, CDR2 SYDVKM. Trimming stripped 6 bases from V and 3 bases from J, with 14 bases between. This CDR3 has 15 amino acids. CDR3 in DNA: TGTGCCAGCAGGGATAGGGGTGGAGCTAATGAAAAACTGTTTTTT. This codes for CASRDRGGANEKLFF.

The CDR3 reads CASSERLEATFPYGYTF. The CDR3 nucleotides are TGTGCCAGCAGCGAGCGTTTAGAAGCTACTTTCCCCTATGGCTACACCTTC. This chain links TRBV7-9 with TRBJ1-2; D call uncertain. CDR3 length equals 17 residues. Germline loops: CDR1 SEHNR, CDR2 FQNEAQ (reference sequence). Trimming left V 5 bases short and J 4 bases short, with 23 bases between.

The chain links TRBV18 to TRBJ1-3; D may be TRBD1 (5 bases). Trimming stripped 3 bases from V and 7 bases from J, with 13 bases between. The CDR3 contains 14 residues. CDR1 KGHSH and CDR2 LQKENI come from the germline V gene. CDR3 sequence reads: CASSPDRQINTIYF. The CDR3 nucleotides are TGTGCCAGCTCACCTGATAGACAGATCAACACCATATATTTT. Full variable domain (outside the CDR3, taken from reference TRBV18 and TRBJ1-3): NAGVMQNPRHLVRRRGQEARLRCSPMKGHSHVYWYRQLPEEGLKFMVYLQKENIIDESGMPKERFSAEFPKEGPSILRIQQVVRGDSAAYFCASSPDRQINTIYFGEGSWLTVV.

This chain connects TRBV19 to TRBJ1-1; D is undetermined. The V end was cut by 1 base, the J end by 0 bases, with 6 bases between. CDR3 length: 14 amino acids. CDR1 and CDR2 from the germline V gene are LNHDA and SQIVND (reference sequence). The CDR3 sequence: CASSIGVMNTEAFF. The CDR3 DNA reads as TGTGCCAGTAGTATAGGAGTCATGAACACTGAAGCTTTCTTT. Supplemented by reference TRBV19 and TRBJ1-1, the full variable domain reads DGGITQSPKYLFRKEGQNVTLSCEQNLNHDAMYWYRQDPGQGLRLIYYSQIVNDFQKGDIAEGYSVSREKKESFPLTVTSAQKNPTAFYLCASSIGVMNTEAFFGQGTRLTVV.

The chain employs TRBV7-6 and TRBJ2-5; D unclear. This CDR3 comprises 13 residues. Germline V gene data show CDR1 as SGHVS and CDR2 as FNYEAQ. V dropped 4 bases and J dropped 5 bases, with 11 bases sitting between them. In nucleotides, the CDR3 is TGTGCCAGCAGCTCCCGAACTCTGGAGACCCAGTACTTC. Encoded protein: CASSSRTLETQYF.

The genes are TRBV9 and TRBJ1-5, with 8 bases aligning to TRBD1. Per germline, CDR1 SGDLS and CDR2 YYNGEE. J gave up 1 base and V 3 bases, and 3 bases lay outside the gene matches. This CDR3 comprises 15 residues. The CDR3 DNA follows: TGTGCCAGCAGCGCTGGACAGGGAAGCAATCAGCCCCAGCATTTT. Protein: CASSAGQGSNQPQHF.

The chain combines TRBV5-1 with TRBJ1-3; perhaps TRBD1 as D (6 bases). The germline V and J ends were trimmed by 4 bases and 4 bases, with 12 bases remaining between them. The CDR3 consists of 14 residues. Looked up from germline, CDR1 is SGHRS and CDR2 is YFSETQ. The CDR3, as DNA: TGCGCCAGCAGCCAAACAGGGTTGGGAAACACCATATATTTT. Translating gives CASSQTGLGNTIYF.

This rearrangement joins TRBV30 to TRBJ2-7; D ambiguous. The CDR3 is made up of 12 amino acids. Trimming removed 2 bases from V and 0 bases from J, with 5 bases in between. CDR1 and CDR2 from the germline V gene are GTSNPN and SVGIG (reference sequence). CDR3: CAWSSSSYEQYF. CDR3 in DNA: TGTGCCTGGAGTTCGAGCTCCTACGAGCAGTACTTC.

V usage is TRBV7-6 and J usage is TRBJ2-5; 7 nucleotides agree with TRBD1. From germline, CDR1 is SGHVS and CDR2 FNYEAQ. J was trimmed by 0 bases and V by 5 bases; bases with no gene match: 6. The CDR3 runs to 15 residues. In nucleotides, the CDR3 is TGTGCCAGCAGCACTTTGACAGGGTACCAAGAGACCCAGTACTTC. Its protein is CASSTLTGYQETQYF.

This chain connects TRBV6-6 to TRBJ1-5, with a weak D call TRBD1 (6 bases). V shed 6 bases and J shed 6 bases, with 9 bases lying between them. CDR3 length: 12 residues. Per the germline V gene, CDR1 is MNHNY and CDR2 is SVGAGI (reference sequence). CDR3 in amino acids: CASSGGPQPQHF. Here the CDR3 DNA reads TGTGCCAGCAGCGGGGGGCCTCAGCCCCAGCATTTT.

The chain couples TRBV7-9 to TRBJ2-2, with D perhaps matching TRBD1 (5 bases). Trimming cost V 4 bases and J 6 bases, with 9 bases left between them. The germline V gene encodes CDR1 SEHNR and CDR2 FQNEAQ (reference sequence). There are 13 residues in the CDR3. CDR3 sequence (DNA): TGTGCCAGCAGCTCAGAGACAGCCGGGGAGCTGTTTTTT. Translated, it gives CASSSETAGELFF.

The chain carries TRBV7-9 and TRBJ2-5; TRBD1 is a possible D gene (5 bases). CDR3 size: 14 residues. Looked up from germline, CDR1 is SEHNR and CDR2 is FQNEAQ (reference sequence). Trimming shortened V by 5 bases and J by 4 bases, and 14 bases separated the two germline ends. The CDR3 DNA reads as TGTGCCAGCAGCCGAGACAGCGATCGAGAGACCCAGTACTTC. This encodes CASSRDSDRETQYF.

The chain links TRBV2 to TRBJ1-5; TRBD1 matches 9 bases. This CDR3 comprises 17 residues. Looked up from germline, CDR1 is SNHLY and CDR2 is FYNNEI. V shed 7 bases, J shed 4 bases, and the junction held 14 bases outside the gene matches. The CDR3 DNA is TGTGCCAGCACCGGGACAGGGTTAGAATTGGGAAATCAGCCCCAGCATTTT. It encodes CASTGTGLELGNQPQHF.

This clone was observed a handful of times. The chain links TRBV6-6 to TRBJ1-4, with TRBD1 matching over 7 bases. This CDR3 comprises 14 residues. Germline-derived CDR1 and CDR2 are MNHNY and SVGAGI (reference sequence). Trimming cost V 4 bases and J 8 bases; bases outside gene matches: 7. The CDR3 region has the DNA TGTGCCAGCAGTTGGGACAGAGTGTCCGAAAAACTGTTTTTT. Translated, it gives CASSWDRVSEKLFF.

V usage is TRBV6-4 and J usage is TRBJ1-2; 7 bases match TRBD1. CDR1 and CDR2 (germline): MRHNA, SNTAGT. Trimming removed 6 bases from V and 2 bases from J; junction bases left unmatched: 6. CDR3 length equals 14 residues. CDR3 region: CASRGQRTNYGYTF. The CDR3 nucleotides read TGTGCCAGCAGGGGACAGCGTACCAACTATGGCTACACCTTC.

V gene TRBV30 combines with J gene TRBJ1-6, with D unresolved. The germline V and J ends were trimmed by 2 bases and 5 bases, with 7 bases remaining between them. CDR3 length: 13 residues. Germline V gene lookup returns CDR1 GTSNPN and CDR2 SVGIG (reference sequence). The CDR3 DNA reads as TGTGCCTGGAGTAGACGGGATAATTCACCCCTCCACTTT. Translating gives CAWSRRDNSPLHF.